The next 24 T cell receptor beta chains were all read from a single sample in a study of metastatic and nonmetastatic thyroid tumors. Not a single patient had been given any form of treatment at any point before undergoing thyroid surgery. MiXCR reprocessed the PCR reads for TCRdb. The sample holds some 17,000 clones; around a quarter are singletons and the top ten take roughly a sixth. The sequenced material came from tumor tissue. These receptors came from a female donor with papillary thyroid cancer or a benign thyroid nodule (not recorded which). Some clones in this sample may be carry-over from other donors' samples.

By its share, this clone is medium-sized. The gene calls are TRBV27 and TRBJ2-5, with 10 bases aligning to TRBD1. Losses at the gene ends were 5 bases for V and 7 bases for J; bases not matched to a gene: 7. This CDR3 has 14 residues. Germline loops: CDR1 MNHEY, CDR2 SMNVEV (reference sequence). The DNA of the CDR3 is TGTGCCAGCAGTCCGGGACAGGGGACTCGGACCCAGTACTTC. It encodes CASSPGQGTRTQYF.

The V gene is TRBV6-1, the J gene TRBJ2-1; a possible D gene is TRBD2 (6 bases). Trimming pared 6 bases from V and 6 bases from J, leaving 18 bases between. The CDR3 has 15 residues. Germline values: CDR1 MNHNS, CDR2 SASEGT. The DNA of the CDR3 is TGTGCCAGCAGCCTTGGACGGGAGCCAGCCAATGAGCAGTTCTTC. Residues: CASSLGREPANEQFF.

As concerns this clone: This may arise from a read error, as a much more abundant clone is one base away. The chain employs TRBV5-4 and TRBJ2-3, with D unclear. The germline gives CDR1 SGHNT, CDR2 YYREEE (reference sequence). V lost 0 bases, J lost 6 bases, and 8 bases lay in between. The CDR3 is 13 amino acids. CDR3: CASSLEVSDTQYF. As DNA, the CDR3 is TGTGCCAGCAGCTTGGAGGTATCTGATACGCAGTATTTT.

This clone has a handful of counts. The rearrangement uses TRBV6-2 or TRBV6-3 and TRBJ2-5; 7 positions match TRBD2. Germline values: CDR1 MNHEY, CDR2 SVGEGT. The CDR3 totals 14 residues. J gave up 0 bases and V 6 bases, and 4 bases lay outside the gene matches. CDR3 protein: CASSPLANQETQYF. The CDR3 region has the DNA TGTGCCAGCAGCCCACTAGCGAACCAAGAGACCCAGTACTTC.

This chain uses TRBV20-1 with TRBJ1-2; D gene unclear. There are 14 residues in the CDR3. The germline V gene has CDR1 DFQATT and CDR2 SNEGSKA (reference sequence). V was clipped by 3 bases and J by 5 bases, with 16 bases between them. CDR3 nucleotide sequence: TGCAGTGCTAGGTCTGAGGTTTTGGGGTATGGCTACACCTTC. Protein product: CSARSEVLGYGYTF.

The chain uses TRBV5-1 and TRBJ1-3; D is unresolved. The germline V gene encodes CDR1 SGHRS and CDR2 YFSETQ. The V gene lost 0 bases and the J gene lost 8 bases, with 12 bases spanning the gap. The CDR3 loop spans 14 amino acids. The CDR3 loop is CASSLGGRRDTIYF. For the CDR3, the DNA is TGCGCCAGCAGCTTGGGTGGTAGGAGAGACACCATATATTTT. The full variable domain, completed using reference TRBV5-1 and TRBJ1-3, is KAGVTQTPRYLIKTRGQQVTLSCSPISGHRSVSWYQQTPGQGLQFLFEYFSETQRNKGNFPGRFSGRQFSNSRSEMNVSTLELGDSALYLCASSLGGRRDTIYFGEGSWLTVV.

This clone was seen ten or more times. Other DNA sequences in this specimen translate into the identical CDR3. The chain carries TRBV6-1 and TRBJ1-1; no reliable D call. This CDR3 is 14 amino acids long. Germline V gene sequence: CDR1 MNHNS, CDR2 SASEGT. The V end lost 6 bases, the J end lost 2 bases, and 13 bases lay between the germline ends. The CDR3 bases are TGTGCCAGCAGACCGACTGAAAGAAACACTGAAGCTTTCTTT. It yields the protein CASRPTERNTEAFF.

The chain carries TRBV6-1 and TRBJ2-7, with 8 bases matching TRBD2. The CDR3 contains 15 residues. The J segment lost 3 bases and the V segment lost 1 base, leaving 5 bases of the junction unmatched. CDR1 and CDR2 from the germline V gene are MNHNS and SASEGT. CDR3 region: CASSEEGGGHYEQYF. CDR3 DNA: TGTGCCAGCAGTGAAGAGGGCGGGGGGCACTACGAGCAGTACTTC.

This clone has more than one count but fewer than ten. A junction boundary mismatches the germline segment, possibly from a read error. The chain carries TRBV6-1 and TRBJ2-3; 7 nucleotides match TRBD2. Germline V CDR1 and CDR2: MNHNS, SASEGT. The CDR3 contains 15 residues. CDR3 nucleotides: TGTTCCAGCAGCAACCAGCTAGCGGTGGGGGATACGCAGTATTTT. It specifies CSSSNQLAVGDTQYF.

The rearrangement uses TRBV27 and TRBJ2-7; D is possibly TRBD1 (5 bases). V lost 3 bases and J lost 0, with 9 bases in between. The CDR3 has 14 residues. Germline V lookup: CDR1 MNHEY, CDR2 SMNVEV (reference sequence). CDR3 loop: CASSFSDNSYEQYF. The CDR3 nucleotides read TGTGCCAGCAGTTTTTCGGACAACTCCTACGAGCAGTACTTC.

The chain combines TRBV6-4 with TRBJ1-5; D not resolved. Germline loops: CDR1 MRHNA, CDR2 SNTAGT. The V and J ends lost 3 bases and 4 bases respectively, with 7 bases between them. The CDR3 runs to 13 residues. The CDR3 spells CASSEGPNQPQHF. The CDR3 DNA sequence: TGTGCCAGCAGTGAGGGCCCAAATCAGCCCCAGCATTTT.

As for this clone: The conserved closing phenylalanine or tryptophan is absent in this CDR3, likely reflecting a read error. The V call is TRBV11-2, the J call TRBJ2-5; 8 bases fit TRBD2. Germline loops: CDR1 SGHAT, CDR2 FQNNGV. V lost 2 bases, J lost 5 bases, and 13 bases stayed unmatched. The CDR3 extends over 17 amino acids. The CDR3 DNA sequence: TGTGCCAGCAGCTTAAGTGTAGCGGGAAGTGTTCGGGAGACCCAGTACTCT. Residues: CASSLSVAGSVRETQYS.

Notes on this clone: A read error is possible here, since a much larger clone lies one base away. This chain joins TRBV20-1 and TRBJ2-5, with TRBD2 matching over 7 bases. Trimming removed 0 bases from V and 4 bases from J; junction bases left unmatched: 11. The CDR3 covers 16 residues. Germline assignment: CDR1 DFQATT and CDR2 SNEGSKA (reference sequence). CDR3 sequence reads: CSARDFYGGEGETQYF. The CDR3 nucleotides read TGCAGTGCTAGAGATTTCTACGGAGGGGAGGGAGAGACCCAGTACTTC.

The J gene is TRBJ1-6, the V gene TRBV5-1; D remains unclear. Germline V gene data show CDR1 as SGHRS and CDR2 as YFSETQ. The CDR3 sequence is 14 residues long. Trimming removed 7 bases from V and 6 bases from J, with 14 bases in between. The CDR3 loop reads CASSSGGPNSPLHF. As DNA, the CDR3 is TGCGCCAGCTCCTCGGGAGGGCCTAATTCACCCCTCCACTTT.

V is TRBV28 and J is TRBJ2-7; a weak D match, TRBD2 (5 bases). Germline CDR1 and CDR2: MDHEN and SYDVKM. The V and J ends lost 2 bases and 6 bases respectively, with 20 bases between them. The CDR3 extends over 16 amino acids. The CDR3 reads CASSLGLSVQWREQYF. As DNA, the CDR3 is TGTGCCAGCAGTTTAGGACTGTCAGTTCAATGGCGCGAGCAGTACTTC.

In this sample, this clone turned up a few times. The chain joins TRBV19 to TRBJ2-7; the D is unclear. CDR1 and CDR2 from the germline V gene are LNHDA and SQIVND (reference sequence). V dropped 7 bases and J dropped 2 bases, with 18 bases sitting between them. This CDR3 contains 15 residues. As DNA, the CDR3 is TGTGCCAGTATTATGGTTACCCCCGGACCCTACGAGCAGTACTTC. It is translated as CASIMVTPGPYEQYF.

The chain is built from TRBV3-1 and TRBJ2-7; no clear D gene. Germline V gene sequence: CDR1 LGHDT, CDR2 YNNKEL (reference sequence). The CDR3 is 19 amino acids. V dropped 1 base and J dropped 0 bases, with 22 bases sitting between them. CDR3 bases: TGTGCCAGCAGCCAAGTACGATCGCGGTTAGCTGCGTACTCCTACGAGCAGTACTTC. Protein sequence: CASSQVRSRLAAYSYEQYF.

This clone came up a few times. A much larger clone lies one base from this, so it may be a read error. This chain links TRBV13 with TRBJ2-5; D remains ambiguous. CDR1 PRHDT and CDR2 FYEKMQ come from the germline V gene (reference sequence). The CDR3 contains 13 residues. In DNA form, the CDR3 reads TGTGCCATCAGCCCCCTCGCGCAAGAGACCCAGTACTTC. Protein: CAISPLAQETQYF.

The V gene is TRBV20-1, the J gene TRBJ2-7; no clear D. V shed 6 bases and J shed 5 bases, with 11 bases lying between them. Germline-derived CDR1 and CDR2 are DFQATT and SNEGSKA (reference sequence). The CDR3 consists of 11 residues. The chain's CDR3 is CSASVFHEQYF. CDR3 bases: TGCAGTGCCTCCGTATTCCACGAGCAGTACTTC.

This chain links TRBV7-2 with TRBJ2-1; TRBD1 matches at 7 bases. CDR1 is SGHTA, CDR2 FQGNSA, per germline. After removal of 0 bases from V and 4 bases from J, the junction contained 3 bases not matched to a gene. The CDR3 length is 15 residues. CDR3 in DNA: TGTGCCAGCAGCTTAGCCGAGGGGGCTTACAATGAGCAGTTCTTC. Encoded protein: CASSLAEGAYNEQFF.

The chain joins TRBV7-6 to TRBJ2-3; no clear D gene. Germline lookup yields CDR1 SGHVS and CDR2 FNYEAQ. V lost 0 bases to trimming and J lost 2 bases, with 27 bases between them. The CDR3 consists of 21 residues. The CDR3 DNA reads as TGTGCCAGCAGCTTAGCGGGGTGGTGTCCCCTACGGTACAGCAACACAGATACGCAGTATTTT. Protein product: CASSLAGWCPLRYSNTDTQYF.

The chain couples TRBV20-1 to TRBJ2-2, with 13 positions matching TRBD2. This CDR3 comprises 16 residues. Looked up from germline, CDR1 is DFQATT and CDR2 is SNEGSKA (reference sequence). V lost 6 bases, J lost 0 bases, and 4 bases stayed unmatched. The CDR3 DNA reads as TGCAGTGCCAGGACTAGCGGGAGCGCGAACACCGGGGAGCTGTTTTTT. Its protein is CSARTSGSANTGELFF.

A word on this clone: Since a much larger clone is just one base distant, this may be a read error. V is TRBV14 and J is TRBJ2-5; D is unclear. CDR1 and CDR2 (germline): SGHDN, FVKESK. CDR3 length: 15 amino acids. The CDR3 nucleotides read TGTGCCAGCAGCCAAGAGTCCAGTAGGTCCGAGACCCGGTACTTC. Encoded protein: CASSQESSRSETRYF. Full variable domain (rest looked up from reference TRBV14 and TRBJ2-5): EAGVTQFPSHSVIEKGQTVTLRCDPISGHDNLYWYRRVMGKEIKFLLHFVKESKQDESGMPNNRFLAERTGGTYSTLKVQPAELEDSGVYFCASSQESSRSETRYFGPGTRLLVL.

The chain joins TRBV28 to TRBJ1-1; no clear D. Trimming stripped 5 bases from V and 4 bases from J, with 8 bases between. CDR3 length: 12 residues. Germline values: CDR1 MDHEN, CDR2 SYDVKM. DNA for the CDR3: TGTGCCAGCAGTACAGTGGGCACTGAAGCTTTCTTT. This codes for CASSTVGTEAFF.